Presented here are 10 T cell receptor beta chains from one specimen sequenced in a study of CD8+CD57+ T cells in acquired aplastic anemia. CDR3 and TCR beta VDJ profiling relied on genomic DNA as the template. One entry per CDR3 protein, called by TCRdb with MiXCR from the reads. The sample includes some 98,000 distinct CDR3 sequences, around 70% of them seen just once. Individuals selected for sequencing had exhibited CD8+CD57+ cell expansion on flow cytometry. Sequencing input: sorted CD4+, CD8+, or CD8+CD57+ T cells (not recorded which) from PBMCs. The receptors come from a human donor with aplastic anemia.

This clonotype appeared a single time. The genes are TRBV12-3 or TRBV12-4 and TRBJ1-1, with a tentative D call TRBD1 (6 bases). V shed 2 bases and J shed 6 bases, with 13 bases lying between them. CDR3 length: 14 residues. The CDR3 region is CASSLRGFIPEAFF. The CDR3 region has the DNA TGTGCCAGCAGTTTAAGGGGGTTTATTCCTGAAGCTTTCTTT.

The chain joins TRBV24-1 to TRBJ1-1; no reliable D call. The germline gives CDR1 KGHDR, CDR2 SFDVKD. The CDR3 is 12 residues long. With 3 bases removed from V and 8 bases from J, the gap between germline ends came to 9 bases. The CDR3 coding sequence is TGTGCCACCAGTGATACAGCCGAGGAAGCTTTCTTT. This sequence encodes CATSDTAEEAFF.

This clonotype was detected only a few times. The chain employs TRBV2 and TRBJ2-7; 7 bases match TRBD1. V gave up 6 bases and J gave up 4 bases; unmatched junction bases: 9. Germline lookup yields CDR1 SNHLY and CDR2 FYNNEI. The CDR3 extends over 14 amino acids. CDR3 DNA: TGTGCCAGCAGCCTCGGACAGGTTACATACGAGCAGTACTTC. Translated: CASSLGQVTYEQYF.

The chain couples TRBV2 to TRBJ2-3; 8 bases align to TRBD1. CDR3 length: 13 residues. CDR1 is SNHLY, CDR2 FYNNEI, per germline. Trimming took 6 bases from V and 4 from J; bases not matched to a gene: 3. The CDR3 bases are TGTGCCAGCAGGTGGACAGGGTCAGATACGCAGTATTTT. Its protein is CASRWTGSDTQYF.

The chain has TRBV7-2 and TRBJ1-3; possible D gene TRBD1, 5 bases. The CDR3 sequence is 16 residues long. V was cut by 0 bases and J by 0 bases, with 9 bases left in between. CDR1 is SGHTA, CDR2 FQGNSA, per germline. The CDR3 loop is CASSLAGEISGNTIYF. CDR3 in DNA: TGTGCCAGCAGCTTAGCGGGGGAAATCTCTGGAAACACCATATATTTT.

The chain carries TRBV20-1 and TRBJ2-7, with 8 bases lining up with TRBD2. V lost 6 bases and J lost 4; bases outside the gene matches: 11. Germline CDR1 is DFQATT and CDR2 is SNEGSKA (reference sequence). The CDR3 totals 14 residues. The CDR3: CSALAGGEAYEQYF. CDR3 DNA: TGCAGTGCCCTAGCCGGGGGGGAGGCTTACGAGCAGTACTTC.

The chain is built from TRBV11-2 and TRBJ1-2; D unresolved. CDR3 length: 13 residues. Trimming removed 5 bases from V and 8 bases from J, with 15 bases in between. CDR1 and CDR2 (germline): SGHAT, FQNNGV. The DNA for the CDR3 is TGTGCCAGCAGCGGACCGAATGAATCGGGCTACACCTTC. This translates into CASSGPNESGYTF.

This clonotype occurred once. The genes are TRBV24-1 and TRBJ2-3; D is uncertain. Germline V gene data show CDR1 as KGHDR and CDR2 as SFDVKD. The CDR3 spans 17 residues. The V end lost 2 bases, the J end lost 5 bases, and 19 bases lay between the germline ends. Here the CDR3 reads CATSDWGRASRQDTQYF. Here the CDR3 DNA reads TGTGCCACCAGTGATTGGGGAAGGGCTTCCCGGCAAGATACGCAGTATTTT.

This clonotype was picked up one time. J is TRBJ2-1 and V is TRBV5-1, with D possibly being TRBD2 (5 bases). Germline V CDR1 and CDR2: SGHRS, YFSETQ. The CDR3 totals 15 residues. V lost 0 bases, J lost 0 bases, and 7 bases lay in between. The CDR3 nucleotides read TGCGCCAGCAGCTTGGATGGGAGCTCCTACAATGAGCAGTTCTTC. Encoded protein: CASSLDGSSYNEQFF.

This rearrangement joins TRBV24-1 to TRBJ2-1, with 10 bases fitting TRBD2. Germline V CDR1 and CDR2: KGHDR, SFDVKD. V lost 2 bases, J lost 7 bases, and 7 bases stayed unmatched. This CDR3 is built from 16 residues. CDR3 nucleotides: TGTGCCACCAGTGATTCTCTAGCGGGAGTGTCGAATGAGCAGTTCTTC. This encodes CATSDSLAGVSNEQFF.